These 25 T cell receptor beta chains share one sample of origin, sequenced in a study of preoperative IRX-2 immunotherapy in early breast cancer. As for treatment: preoperative locoregional IRX-2 cytokine immunotherapy. Data came from immunoSEQ multiplex PCR; TCRdb stores just in-frame clones and leaves some out. The profile shows some 22,000 clones, roughly 96% of them singletons. The starting material was tumor tissue, obtained after IRX-2 immunotherapy. Receptors were obtained from a human donor with breast cancer.

V is TRBV14 and J is TRBJ2-3; D gene ambiguous. Germline V gives CDR1 SGHDN, CDR2 FVKESK. The CDR3 length is 10 residues. The germline V and J ends were trimmed by 0 bases and 14 bases, with 6 bases remaining between them. This CDR3 reads CASSQEARYF. The DNA for the CDR3 is TGTGCCAGCAGCCAAGAAGCCCGGTATTTT.

The rearrangement links TRBV30 to TRBJ2-3; tentative D call: TRBD2 (5 bases). Per germline, CDR1 GTSNPN and CDR2 SVGIG (reference sequence). The CDR3 length is 12 residues. V lost 6 bases to trimming and J lost 8 bases, with 15 bases between them. The CDR3 sequence is CACARRGSTQYF. Here the CDR3 DNA reads TGTGCCTGCGCGCGTCGGGGTTCTACGCAGTATTTT.

The genes are TRBV9 and TRBJ2-5; 8 nucleotides agree with TRBD2. V lost 0 bases to trimming and J lost 2 bases; unmatched junction nucleotides: 3. Germline assignment: CDR1 SGDLS and CDR2 YYNGEE. There are 15 residues in the CDR3. CDR3 nucleotide sequence: TGTGCCAGCAGCGTAGCGGGGGGGATACAAGAGACCCAGTACTTC. Translation: CASSVAGGIQETQYF.

The rearrangement links TRBV5-1 to TRBJ1-1; D is undetermined. Trimming removed 0 bases from V and 1 base from J, with 10 bases in between. Per the germline V gene, CDR1 is SGHRS and CDR2 is YFSETQ. This CDR3 has 15 amino acids. The CDR3 loop is CASSLEAGRNTEAFF. CDR3 in DNA: TGCGCCAGCAGCTTGGAGGCAGGTCGGAACACTGAAGCTTTCTTT.

The CDR3: CATRSTSGKEAGYNEQFF. CDR3 bases: TGTGCCACCAGGAGTACTAGCGGGAAAGAGGCAGGGTACAATGAGCAGTTCTTC. The J gene is TRBJ2-1, the V gene TRBV15; 10 bases match TRBD2. The CDR3 extends over 18 amino acids. V lost 6 bases and J lost 4; bases outside the gene matches: 15. Per the germline V gene, CDR1 is LNHNV and CDR2 is YYDKDF (reference sequence).

The chain carries TRBV9 and TRBJ2-1; tentatively, D is TRBD1 or TRBD2 (5 bases each). CDR3 length equals 15 residues. Germline values: CDR1 SGDLS, CDR2 YYNGEE. Trimming removed 0 bases from V and 4 bases from J, with 11 bases in between. DNA for the CDR3: TGTGCCAGCAGCGTAGAAGGGACGGGATACAATGAGCAGTTCTTC. The encoded protein is CASSVEGTGYNEQFF.

This clone was detected only once. The CDR3 DNA is TGTGCCAGCAGCCAGTACAGGGGCCACGAGACCCAGTACTTC. Translation gives CASSQYRGHETQYF. This chain connects TRBV5-6 to TRBJ2-5, with 7 bases that match TRBD1. CDR1 SGHDT and CDR2 YYEEEE come from the germline V gene. The CDR3 loop spans 14 amino acids. Unmatched junction bases numbered 8, after V lost 4 bases and J lost 5 bases.

The chain uses TRBV5-1 and TRBJ2-7; perhaps TRBD2 as D (5 bases). Deletions cut 3 bases from V and 12 bases from J, with 19 bases between. This CDR3 has 13 residues. Germline V gene lookup returns CDR1 SGHRS and CDR2 YFSETQ. Written as DNA, the CDR3 is TGCGCCAGCAGCTACTCAGGAGAGGGAACTAGGTACTTC. Its protein product is CASSYSGEGTRYF. Full variable domain (rest looked up from reference TRBV5-1 and TRBJ2-7): KAGVTQTPRYLIKTRGQQVTLSCSPISGHRSVSWYQQTPGQGLQFLFEYFSETQRNKGNFPGRFSGRQFSNSRSEMNVSTLELGDSALYLCASSYSGEGTRYFGPGTRLTVT.

The CDR3 bases are TGTGCCAGCAGCGAATACTCAAGGGTCAATGAGCAGTTCTTC. Amino acids: CASSEYSRVNEQFF. This chain uses TRBV7-2 with TRBJ2-1; unclear D gene. The CDR3 is 14 residues long. Trimming stripped 5 bases from V and 6 bases from J, with 14 bases between. Germline V CDR1 and CDR2: SGHTA, FQGNSA.

The chain joins TRBV9 to TRBJ2-2; no clear D gene. Trimming shortened V by 4 bases and J by 4 bases, and 14 bases separated the two germline ends. Germline values: CDR1 SGDLS, CDR2 YYNGEE. The CDR3 covers 15 residues. The CDR3 DNA follows: TGTGCCAGCAGCTCTACAGATTACGTCACCGGGGAGCTGTTTTTT. Amino acids: CASSSTDYVTGELFF.

This chain uses TRBV13 with TRBJ2-2; 8 bases line up with TRBD1. Trimming took 2 bases from V and 3 from J; bases not matched to a gene: 8. Germline-derived CDR1 and CDR2 are PRHDT and FYEKMQ (reference sequence). The CDR3 extends over 17 amino acids. CDR3: CASSLWSRDRHTGELFF. CDR3 coding DNA: TGTGCCAGCAGCTTATGGAGCCGGGACAGGCACACCGGGGAGCTGTTTTTT.

CDR3 residues: CASSQYQSANTEAFF. Here the CDR3 DNA reads TGCGCCAGCAGCCAATATCAAAGCGCGAACACTGAAGCTTTCTTT. This chain joins TRBV4-1 and TRBJ1-1; D uncertain. Germline V gives CDR1 MGHRA, CDR2 YSYEKL. The CDR3 extends over 15 amino acids. Trimming left V 2 bases short and J 1 base short, with 11 bases between.

V is TRBV6-1 and J is TRBJ2-7; the D gene is possibly TRBD2 (5 bases). From germline, CDR1 is MNHNS and CDR2 SASEGT. Trimming removed 3 bases at V and 3 bases at J, with 12 bases between. CDR3 length equals 14 residues. CDR3 protein: CASSDVNGIYEQYF. CDR3 bases: TGTGCCAGCAGTGATGTCAACGGGATCTACGAGCAGTACTTC.

The chain links TRBV19 to TRBJ1-2; D may be TRBD1 (6 bases). The germline CDR1 and CDR2 sequences are LNHDA and SQIVND (reference sequence). V was trimmed by 4 bases and J by 3 bases, leaving 9 bases between them. This CDR3 contains 13 residues. CDR3 in DNA: TGTGCCAGTAGTACACAGGGTGACTATGGCTACACCTTC. Translation gives CASSTQGDYGYTF.

The gene calls are TRBV5-1 and TRBJ2-1; the match to TRBD1 covers 7 bases. The CDR3 has 14 amino acids. Germline V gene data show CDR1 as SGHRS and CDR2 as YFSETQ. With V trimmed by 6 bases and J by 3 bases, 6 bases remained unmatched. The DNA for the CDR3 is TGCGCCAGCACCGGACAGGCGTACTACAATGAGCAGTTCTTC. Amino acids: CASTGQAYYNEQFF.

This chain uses TRBV10-1 with TRBJ1-1; D possibly corresponds to TRBD1 (6 bases). Germline V gene sequence: CDR1 WNHNN, CDR2 SYGVQD (reference sequence). The CDR3 sequence is 13 residues long. The V end was cut by 6 bases, the J end by 0 bases, with 8 bases between. The CDR3 region is CASSGQMNTEAFF. CDR3 sequence (DNA): TGCGCCAGCAGCGGACAGATGAACACTGAAGCTTTCTTT.

This sequence joins TRBV29-1 and TRBJ1-4; 7 nucleotides match TRBD1. V shed 4 bases and J 8 bases; nucleotides not matched to a gene: 10. The CDR3 is 14 amino acids. Germline CDR1 SQVTM, CDR2 ANQGSEA. This CDR3 is CSVAQGNLGEKLFF. The CDR3 DNA follows: TGCAGCGTTGCACAGGGGAACTTAGGAGAAAAACTGTTTTTT.

The rearrangement joins TRBV27 to TRBJ1-4; perhaps TRBD1 as D (6 bases). The CDR3 covers 15 residues. Trimming stripped 5 bases from V and 8 bases from J, with 18 bases between. Germline CDR1 reads MNHEY; CDR2 reads SMNVEV (reference sequence). The CDR3 is CASSSSTGGREKLFF. DNA of the CDR3: TGTGCCAGCAGTAGCTCGACAGGCGGTAGGGAAAAACTGTTTTTT.

The chain has TRBV5-4 and TRBJ1-1; 7 positions match TRBD1. CDR3 size: 13 residues. Germline V gene sequence: CDR1 SGHNT, CDR2 YYREEE (reference sequence). Unmatched junction bases numbered 7, after V lost 3 bases and J lost 8 bases. CDR3 loop: CASSSNGQAEAFF. Written as DNA, the CDR3 is TGTGCCAGCAGCTCGAATGGACAGGCGGAAGCTTTCTTT.

This rearrangement joins TRBV28 to TRBJ2-1, with no clear D. V shed 1 base and J shed 0 bases, with 10 bases lying between them. This CDR3 has 16 residues. Germline-derived CDR1 and CDR2 are MDHEN and SYDVKM. The CDR3 DNA reads TGTGCCAGCAGTTTATCGGCGGATATCTCCTACAATGAGCAGTTCTTC. It encodes CASSLSADISYNEQFF.

The chain uses TRBV15 and TRBJ1-3; D remains ambiguous. Deletions cut 0 bases from V and 6 bases from J, with 6 bases between. Germline lookup yields CDR1 LNHNV and CDR2 YYDKDF (reference sequence). This CDR3 is 13 amino acids long. The CDR3 coding sequence is TGTGCCACCAGCAGAGATCCGGAAAACACCATATATTTT. It encodes CATSRDPENTIYF.

The J gene is TRBJ1-2, the V gene TRBV9; D is possibly TRBD1 (6 bases). CDR1 is SGDLS, CDR2 YYNGEE, per germline. The CDR3 is 16 amino acids. Trimming left V 6 bases short and J 5 bases short, with 23 bases between. CDR3 sequence (DNA): TGTGCCAGCAATCGAGGCCGGGGGGGGGCGCAGTATGGCTACACCTTC. Translating it yields CASNRGRGGAQYGYTF.

This chain connects TRBV18 to TRBJ2-1, with D unclear. Trimming shortened V by 10 bases and J by 1 base, and 11 bases separated the two germline ends. The CDR3 spans 13 residues. The germline V gene encodes CDR1 KGHSH and CDR2 LQKENI. The CDR3 DNA reads TGTGCCACCCAGGATCCTTCCTACAATGAGCAGTTCTTC. Amino acid sequence: CATQDPSYNEQFF.

The chain carries TRBV9 and TRBJ2-1, with D perhaps assigned TRBD1 or TRBD2 (7 bases each). Germline V CDR1 and CDR2: SGDLS, YYNGEE. Trimming removed 0 bases at V and 1 base at J, with 17 bases between. The CDR3 consists of 18 residues. The CDR3 nucleotides read TGTGCCAGCAGCGTAGGGAGAAGGGGGCGGGGGTCCTACAATGAGCAGTTCTTC. This sequence encodes CASSVGRRGRGSYNEQFF.

The DNA of the CDR3 is TGTGCCACTGGGGGGGGGTTCAATCAGCCCCAGCATTTT. Amino acids: CATGGGFNQPQHF. J is TRBJ1-5 and V is TRBV6-6; maybe TRBD1 (5 bases). Germline loops: CDR1 MNHNY, CDR2 SVGAGI (reference sequence). V lost 10 bases and J lost 3, with 13 bases in between. The CDR3 totals 13 residues.